These 29 T cell receptor beta chains came from one sample sequenced in a study of blood T cell repertoires in COVID-19. Clones were read by immunoSEQ multiplex PCR, and TCRdb kept only the in-frame ones, dropping some. The sample has about 97,000 clones; approximately 92% are singletons. Sequencing was done on a sample of peripheral blood. All receptors derive from a man between 18 and 29 years old with acute or convalescent COVID-19.

The table lists this clone with a count of one. The V call is TRBV9, the J call TRBJ2-7; TRBD2 agrees at 9 bases. The CDR3 spans 14 residues. Germline V gene sequence: CDR1 SGDLS, CDR2 YYNGEE. J gave up 7 bases and V 3 bases, and 8 bases lay outside the gene matches. In nucleotides, the CDR3 is TGTGCCAGCAGCGCGGGACTAGCCTTTGGGGAGCAGTACTTC. Its protein is CASSAGLAFGEQYF.

The rearrangement links TRBV7-9 to TRBJ1-1; D possibly corresponds to TRBD1 (6 bases). The CDR3 contains 15 residues. The V end was cut by 5 bases, the J end by 0 bases, with 13 bases between. Looked up from germline, CDR1 is SEHNR and CDR2 is FQNEAQ (reference sequence). The CDR3 loop reads CASSPTDRMNTEAFF. Written as DNA, the CDR3 is TGTGCCAGCAGCCCAACGGACAGAATGAACACTGAAGCTTTCTTT.

CDR3: CASGSWTGDGYTF. The CDR3 DNA is TGTGCTAGTGGTTCGTGGACAGGGGACGGCTACACCTTC. This chain joins TRBV12-5 and TRBJ1-2; 9 bases line up with TRBD1. Germline V gene lookup returns CDR1 LGHNT and CDR2 FRNRAP. Unmatched junction bases numbered 5, after V lost 4 bases and J lost 8 bases. The CDR3 loop spans 13 amino acids.

This clone was seen once. V usage is TRBV29-1 and J usage is TRBJ1-2, with 8 bases matching TRBD1. CDR1 and CDR2 (germline): SQVTM, ANQGSEA. The J segment lost 1 base and the V segment lost 5 bases, leaving 3 bases of the junction unmatched. The length of the CDR3 is 13 residues. CDR3 residues: CSVLDRDNYGYTF. The CDR3 bases are TGCAGCGTTTTGGACAGGGATAACTATGGCTACACCTTC.

The V gene is TRBV29-1, the J gene TRBJ1-4; 8 bases line up with TRBD1. Germline V gene lookup returns CDR1 SQVTM and CDR2 ANQGSEA. Trimming took 0 bases from V and 10 from J; bases not matched to a gene: 7. This CDR3 has 14 amino acids. In DNA, the CDR3 is TGCAGCGTTGAAGATTCTAGGACAGGGAGAAAACTGTTTTTT. This sequence encodes CSVEDSRTGRKLFF.

The J gene is TRBJ1-2, the V gene TRBV6-5; 9 bases line up with TRBD1. V dropped 4 bases and J dropped 2; count of bases not matched to a gene: 5. CDR1 MNHEY and CDR2 SVGAGI come from the germline V gene. The CDR3 contains 15 residues. The CDR3 here is CASSLTGTGNYGYTF. Here the CDR3 DNA reads TGTGCCAGCAGTTTGACCGGGACAGGGAACTATGGCTACACCTTC.

This rearrangement joins TRBV27 to TRBJ2-6; 9 nucleotides line up with TRBD1. The CDR3 is 18 amino acids. CDR1 MNHEY and CDR2 SMNVEV come from the germline V gene (reference sequence). Losses at the gene ends were 5 bases for V and 0 bases for J; bases not matched to a gene: 8. CDR3 bases: TGTGCCAGCAGTCCCCGGACAGGGGTTCGCTCTGGGGCCAACGTCCTGACTTTC. This translates into CASSPRTGVRSGANVLTF.

V and J are TRBV25-1 and TRBJ2-3; 8 nucleotides agree with TRBD2. Per germline, CDR1 MGHDK and CDR2 SYGVNS. CDR3 length: 14 residues. J was trimmed by 1 base and V by 3 bases; bases with no gene match: 0. The CDR3 nucleotides read TGTGCCAGCAGTGAGACTAGCGGCACAGATACGCAGTATTTT. It codes for CASSETSGTDTQYF.

The V and J genes are TRBV27 and TRBJ2-1; 13 nucleotides agree with TRBD2. Germline CDR1 and CDR2: MNHEY and SMNVEV (reference sequence). The junction had 5 bases not matched to a gene; V was cut back by 5 bases and J by 4 bases. The CDR3 is 16 amino acids. CDR3 region: CASSDRLAGGYNEQFF. The DNA for the CDR3 is TGTGCCAGCAGTGACAGACTAGCGGGAGGTTACAATGAGCAGTTCTTC.

The rearrangement joins TRBV4-1 to TRBJ1-2, with 9 bases matching TRBD1. Germline loops: CDR1 MGHRA, CDR2 YSYEKL. Trimming took 4 bases from V and 1 from J; bases not matched to a gene: 7. CDR3 size: 16 residues. The CDR3 DNA reads TGCGCCAGCAGCCGGGCCGGGACAGGGAATAACTATGGCTACACCTTC. Residues: CASSRAGTGNNYGYTF.

The chain couples TRBV5-1 to TRBJ2-1, with a tentative D call TRBD2 (5 bases). Germline V gene lookup returns CDR1 SGHRS and CDR2 YFSETQ. The V end lost 3 bases, the J end lost 7 bases, and 8 bases lay between the germline ends. This CDR3 has 12 residues. The CDR3 loop reads CASSSTINEQFF. The CDR3 DNA is TGCGCCAGCAGCTCGACTATTAATGAGCAGTTCTTC.

The V call is TRBV14, the J call TRBJ1-2, with TRBD1 matching over 7 bases. Germline V gene lookup returns CDR1 SGHDN and CDR2 FVKESK. Germline trimming cut 4 bases from V and 5 bases from J; bases unmatched to any gene: 7. The CDR3 is 14 residues long. The CDR3 protein is CASSLAGQWYGYTF. The CDR3 bases are TGTGCCAGCAGCCTCGCGGGACAGTGGTATGGCTACACCTTC.

The gene calls are TRBV30 and TRBJ1-1, with no clear D. Trimming removed 2 bases from V and 2 bases from J, with 9 bases in between. CDR1 is GTSNPN, CDR2 SVGIG, per germline (reference sequence). This CDR3 contains 13 residues. CDR3 in amino acids: CAWSWALNTEAFF. Written as DNA, the CDR3 is TGTGCCTGGAGTTGGGCCCTCAACACTGAAGCTTTCTTT.

The genes are TRBV6-6 and TRBJ2-7; a possible D gene is TRBD1 (6 bases). CDR3 length equals 13 residues. Looked up from germline, CDR1 is MNHNY and CDR2 is SVGAGI (reference sequence). Deletions cut 2 bases from V and 3 bases from J, with 8 bases between. DNA for the CDR3: TGTGCCAGCAGTTACCCAGGGGTCTACGAGCAGTACTTC. The encoded protein is CASSYPGVYEQYF.

The rearrangement joins TRBV9 to TRBJ2-7, with D tentatively TRBD2 (6 bases). V was pared by 2 bases and J by 4 bases, with 13 bases between. The CDR3 length is 14 residues. The germline V gene has CDR1 SGDLS and CDR2 YYNGEE. The CDR3 coding sequence is TGTGCCAGCAGCGTGACTAGTCAGGCTTACGAGCAGTACTTC. Encoded protein: CASSVTSQAYEQYF.

The chain links TRBV5-1 to TRBJ2-1; 8 nucleotides agree with TRBD1. The CDR3 is made up of 15 amino acids. Germline CDR1 SGHRS, CDR2 YFSETQ. The V gene end was trimmed by 0 bases and the J gene end by 5 bases; junction bases not matched to a gene: 4. The CDR3 nucleotides read TGCGCCAGCAGCTTGGTGGGGACAGGAGACAATGAGCAGTTCTTC. It specifies CASSLVGTGDNEQFF.

V is TRBV5-1 and J is TRBJ2-7, with a tentative D call TRBD1 (6 bases). V gave up 4 bases and J gave up 3 bases, with 17 bases separating them. Germline-derived CDR1 and CDR2 are SGHRS and YFSETQ. The CDR3 totals 15 residues. As DNA, the CDR3 is TGCGCCAGCAGCCTGGTCAGGGGCCTAAACTACGAGCAGTACTTC. Translated, it gives CASSLVRGLNYEQYF.

The CDR3 spells CASSLPGAGLYEQYF. The CDR3 nucleotides read TGTGCCAGTAGTCTACCAGGCGCAGGGCTTTACGAGCAGTACTTC. V usage is TRBV19 and J usage is TRBJ2-7, with a possible D match to TRBD1 (5 bases). This CDR3 is built from 15 residues. Trimming took 5 bases from V and 4 from J, leaving 18 bases between them. CDR1 is LNHDA and CDR2 is SQIVND in the germline V gene (reference sequence).

J is TRBJ2-1 and V is TRBV21-1; the DNA was not compared with TRBD2, the D call given in the table. TRBV21-1 is a listed pseudogene. This CDR3 has 11 residues. The CDR3 region is CASSINGSPFF. The CDR3 nucleotides read TGTGCCAGCAGCATAAATGGTAGCCCATTCTTC.

V is TRBV6-6 and J is TRBJ1-5; maybe TRBD1 (6 bases). The CDR3 extends over 13 amino acids. Germline CDR1 MNHNY, CDR2 SVGAGI (reference sequence). The V gene lost 5 bases and the J gene lost 13 bases, with 18 bases spanning the gap. In DNA, the CDR3 is TGTGCCAGCAGTGACCTCCAGGGGCCGCCACAGCATTTT. It specifies CASSDLQGPPQHF.

The chain carries TRBV5-6 and TRBJ2-3; D gene uncertain. CDR3 size: 12 residues. The V and J ends lost 1 base and 4 bases respectively, with 4 bases between them. Germline V gene data show CDR1 as SGHDT and CDR2 as YYEEEE. CDR3 DNA: TGTGCCAGCAGCTTGTCGGCAGATACGCAGTATTTT. Its protein is CASSLSADTQYF. The complete variable domain, with remaining parts taken from reference TRBV5-6 and TRBJ2-3, reads DAGVTQSPTHLIKTRGQQVTLRCSPKSGHDTVSWYQQALGQGPQFIFQYYEEEERQRGNFPDRFSGHQFPNYSSELNVNALLLGDSALYLCASSLSADTQYFGPGTRLTVL.

The chain joins TRBV25-1 to TRBJ1-1; no clear D gene. CDR1 and CDR2 from the germline V gene are MGHDK and SYGVNS. The length of the CDR3 is 15 residues. Trimming took 2 bases from V and 0 from J, leaving 10 bases between them. CDR3 in amino acids: CASSERELMNTEAFF. The CDR3 DNA sequence: TGTGCCAGCAGTGAACGAGAGCTGATGAACACTGAAGCTTTCTTT. The full variable domain, rest sourced from reference TRBV25-1 and TRBJ1-1, is EADIYQTPRYLVIGTGKKITLECSQTMGHDKMYWYQQDPGMELHLIHYSYGVNSTEKGDLSSESTVSRIRTEHFPLTLESARPSHTSQYLCASSERELMNTEAFFGQGTRLTVV.

The chain joins TRBV7-2 to TRBJ1-3, with no clear D. The V and J ends lost 1 base and 4 bases respectively, with 8 bases between them. CDR3 length: 14 amino acids. The germline V gene has CDR1 SGHTA and CDR2 FQGNSA. CDR3 DNA sequence: TGTGCCAGCAGCTTAGGGGCGTGGGGAAACACCATATATTTT. Translating it yields CASSLGAWGNTIYF.

The chain joins TRBV19 to TRBJ1-5; D perhaps matches TRBD1 (6 bases). V was clipped by 5 bases and J by 0 bases, with 11 bases between them. This CDR3 has 15 residues. Germline V lookup: CDR1 LNHDA, CDR2 SQIVND (reference sequence). The CDR3 DNA is TGTGCCAGTAGTTTCGGGACACTTAGCAATCAGCCCCAGCATTTT. This encodes CASSFGTLSNQPQHF.

V is TRBV5-1 and J is TRBJ2-7, with a tentative D call TRBD1 (5 bases). V was shortened by 3 bases and J by 0 bases, with 19 bases between the two germline ends. There are 17 residues in the CDR3. The germline V gene has CDR1 SGHRS and CDR2 YFSETQ. The DNA of the CDR3 is TGCGCCAGCAGCTCGACAACAGGTACACCGAGCTCCTACGAGCAGTACTTC. This encodes CASSSTTGTPSSYEQYF.

The V and J genes are TRBV3-1 (or the pseudogene TRBV3-2) and TRBJ2-1, with D hard to call. Trimming took 3 bases from V and 6 from J, leaving 6 bases between them. Germline CDR1 is LGHDT and CDR2 is YNNKEL (reference sequence). This CDR3 has 12 amino acids. The CDR3 coding sequence is TGTGCCAGCAGCCAGCGTGGCAATGAGCAGTTCTTC. It encodes CASSQRGNEQFF.

The chain uses TRBV7-8 and TRBJ2-1; 9 bases are shared with TRBD2. CDR1 SGHVS and CDR2 FQNEAQ come from the germline V gene. The CDR3 is made up of 18 amino acids. J was trimmed by 9 bases and V by 4 bases; bases with no gene match: 19. The CDR3 nucleotides read TGTGCCAGCAGCTCGACAGGGACACTAGCGGGTCGTAGGACTGAGCAGTTCTTC. Protein product: CASSSTGTLAGRRTEQFF.

V is TRBV4-1 and J is TRBJ2-3, with 11 positions matching TRBD2. The germline V gene has CDR1 MGHRA and CDR2 YSYEKL. CDR3 length: 15 amino acids. Trimming at V came to 2 bases and at J to 4 bases, leaving 2 bases not matched to a gene. As DNA, the CDR3 is TGCGCCAGCAGCCAACTAGCGGGAGGCGCAGATACGCAGTATTTT. This translates into CASSQLAGGADTQYF.

The genes are TRBV6-5 and TRBJ2-1; a weak D match, TRBD1 (6 bases). The germline CDR1 and CDR2 sequences are MNHEY and SVGAGI. The CDR3 loop spans 14 amino acids. V gave up 5 bases and J gave up 3 bases, with 11 bases separating them. For the CDR3, the DNA is TGTGCCAGCAGTCGTCCAGGGGACTACAATGAGCAGTTCTTC. It yields the protein CASSRPGDYNEQFF.